This is a list of T cell receptor beta chains from one sample in a study of blood T cell repertoires in COVID-19. TCRdb's copy holds only in-frame clones and misses some; the assay was immunoSEQ multiplex PCR. The sample holds over 45,000 clones, approximately 85% seen once. Source material: peripheral blood. The receptors originated from a human donor in a cohort sampled during active COVID-19. The CDR3 runs from the conserved cysteine through the conserved F or W. Fields, in order: clone size, J gene, V gene, D gene, CDR3 protein, CDR3 DNA. A D gene is named only where the DNA matches it firmly. The size of a clone is reported for some rows only, either as once, few or many, or as a class for expanded clones.

abundance: once; j_gene: TRBJ2-7; v_gene: TRBV6-5; d_gene: TRBD1; CDR3aa: CASSSQGVGQYF; CDR3nt: TGTGCCAGCAGCAGTCAGGGGGTTGGGCAGTACTTC
abundance: .; j_gene: TRBJ2-3; v_gene: TRBV5-1; d_gene: .; CDR3aa: CASSLYGGQAGTDTQYF; CDR3nt: TGCGCCAGCAGCTTGTACGGGGGGCAGGCCGGCACAGATACGCAGTATTTT
abundance: .; j_gene: TRBJ2-3; v_gene: TRBV25-1; d_gene: .; CDR3aa: CASGETDTQYF; CDR3nt: TGTGCCAGCGGGGAGACAGATACGCAGTATTTT
abundance: .; j_gene: TRBJ2-7; v_gene: TRBV10-1; d_gene: .; CDR3aa: CASSGGMEYEQYF; CDR3nt: TGCGCCAGCAGTGGAGGGATGGAATACGAGCAGTACTTC
abundance: once; j_gene: TRBJ1-2; v_gene: TRBV28; d_gene: .; CDR3aa: CASSFFVGGGYTF; CDR3nt: TGTGCCAGCAGTTTTTTTGTAGGGGGTGGCTACACCTTC
abundance: .; j_gene: TRBJ1-3; v_gene: TRBV5-4; d_gene: .; CDR3aa: CASSAGRNSGNTIYF; CDR3nt: TGTGCCAGCAGCGCGGGACGGAACTCTGGAAACACCATATATTTT
abundance: .; j_gene: TRBJ1-2; v_gene: TRBV28; d_gene: .; CDR3aa: CASSRSGNQLGGYTF; CDR3nt: TGTGCCAGCAGTCGCAGCGGGAACCAGCTAGGTGGCTACACCTTC
abundance: .; j_gene: TRBJ2-7; v_gene: TRBV18; d_gene: TRBD2; CDR3aa: CASSPPAGGYEQYF; CDR3nt: TGTGCCAGCTCACCCCCAGCGGGAGGCTACGAGCAGTACTTC
abundance: .; j_gene: TRBJ2-3; v_gene: TRBV7-8; d_gene: .; CDR3aa: CASSLVLRGSTDTQYF; CDR3nt: TGTGCCAGCAGCTTAGTACTAAGGGGCAGCACAGATACGCAGTATTTT
abundance: .; j_gene: TRBJ2-7; v_gene: TRBV7-2; d_gene: .; CDR3aa: CASSFTTPAYEQYF; CDR3nt: TGTGCCAGCAGCTTTACGACACCAGCCTACGAGCAGTACTTC
abundance: .; j_gene: TRBJ1-6; v_gene: TRBV9; d_gene: .; CDR3aa: CASSLGQLDSPLHF; CDR3nt: TGTGCCAGCAGCCTAGGGCAGTTGGATTCACCCCTCCACTTT
abundance: .; j_gene: TRBJ2-7; v_gene: TRBV28; d_gene: .; CDR3aa: CASSVLNEQYF; CDR3nt: TGTGCCAGCAGCGTGTTAAACGAGCAGTACTTC
abundance: .; j_gene: TRBJ1-5; v_gene: TRBV6-2/TRBV6-3; d_gene: .; CDR3aa: CASSQGQPQHF; CDR3nt: TGTGCCAGCAGTCAGGGTCAGCCCCAGCATTTT
abundance: .; j_gene: TRBJ1-6; v_gene: TRBV30; d_gene: .; CDR3aa: CAWSAGARYSPLHF; CDR3nt: TGTGCCTGGAGTGCAGGGGCCCGTTATTCACCCCTCCACTTT
abundance: few; j_gene: TRBJ1-5; v_gene: TRBV6-1; d_gene: .; CDR3aa: CASSARVRKEGGNQPQHF; CDR3nt: TGTGCCAGCAGTGCCCGGGTCCGAAAGGAGGGAGGCAATCAGCCCCAGCATTTT
abundance: .; j_gene: TRBJ2-7; v_gene: TRBV27; d_gene: .; CDR3aa: CASRSHPDYVQYF; CDR3nt: TGTGCCAGCAGGTCCCACCCCGACTACGTGCAGTACTTC
abundance: .; j_gene: TRBJ1-1; v_gene: TRBV4-3; d_gene: TRBD1; CDR3aa: CASSQDWGTGITEAFF; CDR3nt: TGCGCCAGCAGCCAAGATTGGGGGACAGGGATCACTGAAGCTTTCTTT
abundance: .; j_gene: TRBJ2-1; v_gene: TRBV27; d_gene: .; CDR3aa: CASSHLMGAGRETGRANEQFF; CDR3nt: TGTGCCAGCAGCCACTTGATGGGAGCGGGGCGGGAGACAGGTAGGGCCAATGAGCAGTTCTTC
abundance: once; j_gene: TRBJ1-1; v_gene: TRBV18; d_gene: TRBD1; CDR3aa: CASSQLNRGLNTEAFF; CDR3nt: TGTGCCAGCTCACAACTCAACAGGGGTTTGAACACTGAAGCTTTCTTT
abundance: .; j_gene: TRBJ2-5; v_gene: TRBV5-1; d_gene: TRBD2; CDR3aa: CASSLGTTSGAQETQYF; CDR3nt: TGCGCCAGCAGCTTGGGAACGACTAGCGGGGCTCAAGAGACCCAGTACTTC
abundance: .; j_gene: TRBJ2-3; v_gene: TRBV3-1/TRBV3-2; d_gene: .; CDR3aa: CASSQRRDTQYF; CDR3nt: TGTGCCAGCAGCCAAAGGAGAGATACGCAGTATTTT
abundance: once; j_gene: TRBJ2-2; v_gene: TRBV7-3; d_gene: TRBD2; CDR3aa: CASSSAGGTGELFF; CDR3nt: TGTGCCAGCAGCTCGGCGGGAGGAACCGGGGAGCTGTTTTTT
abundance: few; j_gene: TRBJ1-1; v_gene: TRBV7-3; d_gene: TRBD1; CDR3aa: CASSSGTGGAAFF; CDR3nt: TGTGCCAGCAGCTCCGGGACAGGGGGCGCAGCTTTCTTT
abundance: .; j_gene: TRBJ2-2; v_gene: TRBV11-3; d_gene: .; CDR3aa: CASSYMRRGRLNTGELFF; CDR3nt: TGTGCCAGCAGCTACATGAGGCGCGGCAGATTGAACACCGGGGAGCTGTTTTTT
abundance: .; j_gene: TRBJ1-1; v_gene: TRBV12-3/TRBV12-4; d_gene: .; CDR3aa: CASSSSRAEAFF; CDR3nt: TGTGCCAGCAGTTCGTCACGGGCTGAAGCTTTCTTT
abundance: .; j_gene: TRBJ2-1; v_gene: TRBV7-9; d_gene: TRBD2; CDR3aa: CASSPPFRLASHNEQFF; CDR3nt: TGTGCCAGCAGCCCCCCCTTCCGACTAGCATCCCACAATGAGCAGTTCTTC
abundance: few; j_gene: TRBJ1-3; v_gene: TRBV10-3; d_gene: .; CDR3aa: CAISEPGLPTSGNTIYF; CDR3nt: TGTGCCATCAGTGAGCCAGGACTGCCTACCTCTGGAAACACCATATATTTT
abundance: .; j_gene: TRBJ2-1; v_gene: TRBV10-2; d_gene: TRBD2; CDR3aa: CASSEGGVGLAVLYNEQFF; CDR3nt: TGCGCCAGCAGTGAGGGGGGCGTGGGACTAGCGGTGCTCTACAATGAGCAGTTCTTC
abundance: .; j_gene: TRBJ2-1; v_gene: TRBV28; d_gene: .; CDR3aa: CASSLSLGYNEQFF; CDR3nt: TGTGCCAGCAGTTTGTCACTAGGATACAATGAGCAGTTCTTC
abundance: .; j_gene: TRBJ2-7; v_gene: TRBV29-1; d_gene: TRBD1; CDR3aa: CSVAPKRGGQGLYEQYF; CDR3nt: TGCAGCGTTGCACCGAAGAGGGGGGGACAGGGGCTCTACGAGCAGTACTTC
abundance: once; j_gene: TRBJ1-5; v_gene: TRBV6-2/TRBV6-3; d_gene: TRBD1; CDR3aa: CASSSGQGVSNQPQHF; CDR3nt: TGTGCCAGCAGTTCCGGACAGGGCGTTAGCAATCAGCCCCAGCATTTT
abundance: .; j_gene: TRBJ2-1; v_gene: TRBV12-5; d_gene: TRBD2; CDR3aa: CASGLSGGLVSEQFF; CDR3nt: TGTGCTAGTGGTTTGTCGGGAGGGCTCGTTAGTGAGCAGTTCTTC
abundance: .; j_gene: TRBJ1-2; v_gene: TRBV6-2/TRBV6-3; d_gene: .; CDR3aa: CASSYVQHYGYTF; CDR3nt: TGTGCCAGCAGTTATGTACAACACTATGGCTACACCTTC
abundance: .; j_gene: TRBJ2-7; v_gene: TRBV25-1; d_gene: TRBD2; CDR3aa: CASSAWGTSGSLYEQYF; CDR3nt: TGTGCCAGCAGTGCTTGGGGGACTAGCGGGAGCTTGTACGAGCAGTACTTC
abundance: .; j_gene: TRBJ2-5; v_gene: TRBV7-2; d_gene: .; CDR3aa: CASTGSRGYGGNQYF; CDR3nt: TGTGCCAGCACTGGCTCCCGAGGGTACGGGGGAAACCAGTACTTC
abundance: few; j_gene: TRBJ2-5; v_gene: TRBV7-9; d_gene: .; CDR3aa: CASSKPGLQYQETQYF; CDR3nt: TGTGCCAGCAGCAAACCGGGACTTCAGTACCAAGAGACCCAGTACTTC
abundance: .; j_gene: TRBJ2-7; v_gene: TRBV6-1; d_gene: TRBD1; CDR3aa: CASSGRDRVGSYEQYF; CDR3nt: TGTGCCAGCAGTGGCCGGGACAGGGTGGGGTCCTACGAGCAGTACTTC
abundance: .; j_gene: TRBJ1-3; v_gene: TRBV10-2; d_gene: .; CDR3aa: CASSESRAWAGNTIYF; CDR3nt: TGCGCCAGCAGTGAGAGCAGGGCCTGGGCTGGAAACACCATATATTTT
abundance: .; j_gene: TRBJ1-6; v_gene: TRBV7-2; d_gene: .; CDR3aa: CASRPRSSYNSPLHF; CDR3nt: TGTGCCAGCAGGCCCCGGAGCTCCTATAATTCACCCCTCCACTTT
abundance: few; j_gene: TRBJ1-5; v_gene: TRBV5-6; d_gene: .; CDR3aa: CASSLAGKGINQPQHF; CDR3nt: TGTGCCAGCAGCTTAGCAGGGAAGGGCATCAATCAGCCCCAGCATTTT
abundance: .; j_gene: TRBJ2-7; v_gene: TRBV6-2/TRBV6-3; d_gene: TRBD2; CDR3aa: CASSYSASGRVRRSYEQYF; CDR3nt: TGTGCCAGCAGTTACTCGGCAAGCGGGAGGGTAAGAAGGTCCTACGAGCAGTACTTC
abundance: .; j_gene: TRBJ2-5; v_gene: TRBV4-2; d_gene: TRBD2; CDR3aa: CASSQDRSSGREETQYF; CDR3nt: TGTGCCAGCAGCCAAGATCGGAGTAGCGGGAGGGAAGAGACCCAGTACTTC